Here is one T cell receptor beta chain with its context. What it recognizes is unknown. This sample was taken from a study of cytomegalovirus exposure and HLA in healthy donors. Study results and limitations: Trimming of TCR beta V- and J-genes showed a link, identified in a later analysis, to a missense DCLRE1C variant. A further, later analysis showed that HLA-associated TCR beta chains (compared with equally common others) were more clonally expanded.

Nominally healthy donors provided the samples, though records likely missed some immune exposures. PCR primers comprised 60 Vbeta and 13 Jbeta primers. Sequenced by immunoSEQ multiplex PCR; TCRdb stores in-frame clones only, minus some. Altogether about 99,000 clones are present, 76% being singletons, with the ten largest covering around 10%. The CDR3 sequence is 15 residues long. Germline V gene data show CDR1 as LNHDA and CDR2 as SQIVND (reference sequence). V was pared by 1 base and J by 4 bases, with 5 bases of the junction left unmatched. What was sequenced was PBMCs. The J gene is TRBJ2-3, the V gene TRBV19; 7 nucleotides agree with TRBD2. This clonotype was obtained from a woman aged 18-35 years in good health and CMV-seropositive. CDR3 sequence: CASSIAGLEADTQYF. DNA of the CDR3: TGTGCCAGTAGTATAGCCGGACTAGAGGCAGATACGCAGTATTTT.